This T cell receptor (beta chain) comes out of a study of cytomegalovirus exposure and HLA in healthy donors. Findings and limits, study-wide: A later analysis showed that HLA-associated TCR beta chains had undergone more clonal expansion than equally common others. Presence/absence analyses assumed roughly uniform sequencing depth across donors.

In the PCR, 60 Vbeta and 13 Jbeta primers were used. TCRdb's table, derived via immunoSEQ multiplex PCR, lists solely in-frame clones and lacks some. The table includes about 73,000 clones, roughly 82% detected once. About this clone itself: The antigen is unknown.

This CDR3 has 15 residues. Germline lookup yields CDR1 SGHTS and CDR2 YDEGEE. Between the trimmed V and J ends, which lost 4 bases and 0 bases, there was a span of 11 bases. The clonotype originates from a man in his sixties or seventies in good health and CMV-seronegative. Sequencing was carried out using PBMCs. The chain couples TRBV5-8 to TRBJ2-1, with D possibly TRBD2 on 6 matching bases. CDR3 nucleotide sequence: TGTGCCAGCAGCCGCGGGATCTACTCCTACAATGAGCAGTTCTTC. It translates to CASSRGIYSYNEQFF.